What follows is one TCR beta chain and its context. The authors' processing: Reference gene primer amplification gave estimated nucleated cell counts. The assay was immunoSEQ multiplex PCR, and TCRdb's table has in-frame clones only and misses some. That table gives V, J and clone size, and the DNA gave D and trimming. There are about 150,000 clones in the sample; around four fifths occur only once, and around 8% lies in the top ten. CDR1 and CDR2 from the germline V gene are SGHTA and FQGTGA. V was pared by 5 bases and J by 7 bases, with 8 bases of the junction left unmatched. The CDR3 spans 15 residues. This specimen belongs to a study of blood T cell repertoires in COVID-19.

The chain joins TRBV7-3 to TRBJ2-1, with TRBD2 matching 10 bases. The sequencing input was peripheral blood. This sequence originates from a woman older than 75 with COVID-19, enrolled during active disease. The CDR3 protein is CASSMLAGVVNEQFF. CDR3 nucleotide sequence: TGTGCCAGCAGCATGCTAGCGGGGGTAGTGAATGAGCAGTTCTTC.